A single sample is the source of the 32 T cell receptor beta chains below, sequenced in a study of PD-1 blockade in mismatch repair-deficient tumors (dated by TCRdb to about 2017). The receptor library was made with the immunoSEQ multiplex PCR assay. TCRdb carries this immuneACCESS record with in-frame sequences only. Its versions omit some clonotypes, under half of them owing to an unresolved V gene in the studies checked, with the rest unexplained. The sample table shows 77,000 or so clones, and roughly 80% are seen once. Around 5.1% of the sample rests with the top ten. The sample consisted of peripheral blood, taken 44 weeks after starting pembrolizumab. Receptors originate from an adult with mismatch repair-deficient cancer.

This chain joins TRBV15 and TRBJ2-1; the D call may be TRBD1 or TRBD2 (5 bases each). Germline V gene sequence: CDR1 LNHNV, CDR2 YYDKDF (reference sequence). Deletions cut 1 base from V and 8 bases from J, with 18 bases between. This CDR3 has 16 amino acids. CDR3 sequence reads: CATSRVWGKLGDEQFF. The CDR3 nucleotides are TGTGCCACCAGCAGAGTCTGGGGTAAACTGGGGGATGAGCAGTTCTTC. Drawing the rest from reference TRBV15 and TRBJ2-1, the complete variable domain is DAMVIQNPRYQVTQFGKPVTLSCSQTLNHNVMYWYQQKSSQAPKLLFHYYDKDFNNEADTPDNFQSRRPNTSFCFLDIRSPGLGDTAMYLCATSRVWGKLGDEQFFGPGTRLTVL.

The gene calls are TRBV7-2 and TRBJ1-2; no firm D call. The V end was cut by 5 bases, the J end by 5 bases, with 15 bases between. The CDR3 is made up of 14 amino acids. Per germline, CDR1 SGHTA and CDR2 FQGNSA. The DNA of the CDR3 is TGTGCCAGCAGCGAAAGCCCCGCGGAGTATGGCTACACCTTC. Amino acids: CASSESPAEYGYTF.

This clone turned up a few times. The chain links TRBV10-2 to TRBJ1-2; the match to TRBD1 covers 7 bases. Germline assignment: CDR1 WSHSY and CDR2 SAAADI. The J segment lost 4 bases and the V segment lost 2 bases, leaving 7 bases of the junction unmatched. The CDR3 covers 15 residues. The chain's CDR3 is CASSETKTGTYGYTF. The DNA of the CDR3 is TGCGCCAGCAGTGAGACTAAGACAGGGACCTATGGCTACACCTTC.

The gene calls are TRBV5-4 and TRBJ1-2; D perhaps matches TRBD1 (6 bases). Germline V gene sequence: CDR1 SGHNT, CDR2 YYREEE (reference sequence). V lost 3 bases and J 8 bases, leaving 14 bases between the germline ends. This CDR3 region has 13 residues. CDR3 in DNA: TGTGCCAGCAGCTACAGGGCCGGGGGGGGCTACACCTTC. Translating it yields CASSYRAGGGYTF. The variable domain in full, with the rest retrieved from reference TRBV5-4 and TRBJ1-2, is ETGVTQSPTHLIKTRGQQVTLRCSSQSGHNTVSWYQQALGQGPQFIFQYYREEENGRGNFPPRFSGLQFPNYSSELNVNALELDDSALYLCASSYRAGGGYTFGSGTRLTVV.

The table lists this clone with a count of one. This chain's CDR3 is CASGLSSGAEQPQHF. DNA of the CDR3: TGTGCCAGCGGTCTTTCTTCGGGGGCCGAACAGCCCCAGCATTTT. The chain employs TRBV2 and TRBJ1-5, with TRBD1 as a possible D gene (6 bases). V lost 8 bases, J lost 7 bases, and 21 bases lay in between. Germline V lookup: CDR1 SNHLY, CDR2 FYNNEI. This CDR3 is built from 15 residues. The variable domain in full, with the rest retrieved from reference TRBV2 and TRBJ1-5, is EPEVTQTPSHQVTQMGQEVILRCVPISNHLYFYWYRQILGQKVEFLVSFYNNEISEKSEIFDDQFSVERPDGSNFTLKIRSTKLEDSAMYFCASGLSSGAEQPQHFGDGTRLSIL.

CDR3 sequence reads: CASSLTRTGNEQFF. Here the CDR3 DNA reads TGTGCCAGCAGCCTTACCAGGACGGGGAATGAGCAGTTCTTC. V and J are TRBV14 and TRBJ2-1; D is perhaps TRBD2 (5 bases). This CDR3 is built from 14 residues. The V end was cut by 4 bases, the J end by 7 bases, with 14 bases between. Germline-derived CDR1 and CDR2 are SGHDN and FVKESK. The whole variable domain, remainder taken from reference TRBV14 and TRBJ2-1, is EAGVTQFPSHSVIEKGQTVTLRCDPISGHDNLYWYRRVMGKEIKFLLHFVKESKQDESGMPNNRFLAERTGGTYSTLKVQPAELEDSGVYFCASSLTRTGNEQFFGPGTRLTVL.

The CDR3 DNA sequence: TGTGCCAGCAGTCGCGGGAGGGCAACCTCGAACACCGGGGAGCTGTTTTTT. It specifies CASSRGRATSNTGELFF. The rearrangement uses TRBV27 and TRBJ2-2; 9 nucleotides align to TRBD2. Germline CDR1 is MNHEY and CDR2 is SMNVEV (reference sequence). The V and J ends lost 5 bases and 0 bases, in that order; junction bases with no gene match: 7. CDR3 size: 17 residues.

The chain's CDR3 is CASSLLNTGNTIYF. As DNA, the CDR3 is TGTGCCAGCAGCTTGTTGAACACAGGAAACACCATATATTTT. The rearrangement links TRBV7-8 to TRBJ1-3; D is undetermined. The germline V gene encodes CDR1 SGHVS and CDR2 FQNEAQ. The CDR3 sequence is 14 residues long. V was pared by 3 bases and J by 4 bases, with 10 bases between.

This chain uses TRBV28 with TRBJ2-7, with TRBD2 identical over 9 bases. Losses at the gene ends were 5 bases for V and 1 base for J; bases not matched to a gene: 0. Germline CDR1 is MDHEN and CDR2 is SYDVKM. There are 13 residues in the CDR3. This CDR3 is CASSSGRSYEQYF. The CDR3 DNA follows: TGTGCCAGCAGTAGCGGGAGGTCCTACGAGCAGTACTTC.

The V call is TRBV2, the J call TRBJ1-1; tentative D call: TRBD1 (5 bases). V was pared by 7 bases and J by 0 bases, with 9 bases between. The V gene's germline CDR1 is SNHLY and CDR2 FYNNEI. CDR3 size: 13 residues. CDR3 DNA: TGTGCCAGCACCCGGGGCATGAACACTGAAGCTTTCTTT. This codes for CASTRGMNTEAFF.

The CDR3 region has the DNA TGTGCCAGCAGCTCAGACATCTATGGCTACACCTTC. It yields the protein CASSSDIYGYTF. The chain is built from TRBV5-5 and TRBJ1-2; D remains ambiguous. Deletions cut 3 bases from V and 4 bases from J, with 7 bases between. Germline lookup yields CDR1 SGHKS and CDR2 YYEKEE (reference sequence). This CDR3 is built from 12 residues.

The chain has TRBV7-9 and TRBJ2-4; 9 bases are shared with TRBD1. CDR3 length equals 19 residues. CDR1 and CDR2 from the germline V gene are SEHNR and FQNEAQ (reference sequence). The junction had 11 bases not matched to a gene; V was cut back by 1 base and J by 1 base. CDR3 nucleotides: TGTGCCAGCAGCTTAGGGGGGACAGGGTCGGCCTTTGCCAAAAACATTCAGTACTTC. Encoded protein: CASSLGGTGSAFAKNIQYF.

V gene TRBV7-6 combines with J gene TRBJ2-2, with D perhaps matching TRBD1 or TRBD2 (5 bases each). CDR1 and CDR2 (germline): SGHVS, FNYEAQ. The CDR3 is made up of 16 amino acids. Trimming pared 5 bases from V and 4 bases from J, leaving 17 bases between. The CDR3 is CASSLTPAGSTGELFF. The CDR3 DNA follows: TGTGCCAGCAGCCTAACTCCCGCAGGGAGCACCGGGGAGCTGTTTTTT.

This sequence joins TRBV6-5 and TRBJ1-2; D is perhaps TRBD1 (5 bases). CDR1 is MNHEY, CDR2 SVGAGI, per germline. The V end was cut by 0 bases, the J end by 6 bases, with 8 bases between. The CDR3 covers 13 residues. DNA of the CDR3: TGTGCCAGCAGTTACTCGATGGGGGATGGCTACACCTTC. This sequence encodes CASSYSMGDGYTF.

The CDR3 nucleotides are TGTGCCAGTAGCCCAGGACAGGGCGGCAATCAGCCCCAGCATTTT. Amino acids: CASSPGQGGNQPQHF. The chain carries TRBV19 and TRBJ1-5; 8 nucleotides align to TRBD1. The V gene's germline CDR1 is LNHDA and CDR2 SQIVND (reference sequence). The CDR3 has 15 residues. After removal of 6 bases from V and 2 bases from J, the junction contained 6 bases not matched to a gene. Full variable domain (outside the CDR3, taken from reference TRBV19 and TRBJ1-5): DGGITQSPKYLFRKEGQNVTLSCEQNLNHDAMYWYRQDPGQGLRLIYYSQIVNDFQKGDIAEGYSVSREKKESFPLTVTSAQKNPTAFYLCASSPGQGGNQPQHFGDGTRLSIL.

The chain couples TRBV6-5 to TRBJ2-7; D may be TRBD1 or TRBD2 (5 bases each). Germline V gene data show CDR1 as MNHEY and CDR2 as SVGAGI. This CDR3 comprises 14 residues. Between the trimmed V and J ends, which lost 5 bases and 2 bases, there was a span of 13 bases. Here the CDR3 reads CASSLRGPAYEQYF. CDR3 bases: TGTGCCAGCAGTCTTAGGGGACCAGCCTACGAGCAGTACTTC.

The rearrangement links TRBV7-8 to TRBJ2-1, with 7 positions matching TRBD2. Unmatched junction bases numbered 11, after V lost 3 bases and J lost 0 bases. The CDR3 is 18 amino acids. Germline CDR1 is SGHVS and CDR2 is FQNEAQ. CDR3 in amino acids: CASSLLEAGRSSYNEQFF. The CDR3 coding sequence is TGTGCCAGCAGCTTGTTAGAAGCGGGGAGAAGCTCCTACAATGAGCAGTTCTTC.

In regard to this clone: The junction and the germline gene differ at one end; a read error may be behind it. The chain has TRBV10-3 and TRBJ1-1; D unclear. This CDR3 has 12 residues. The germline gives CDR1 ENHRY, CDR2 SYGVKD. The CDR3 protein is CAITETPPEAFF. The CDR3 nucleotides read TGTGCCATCACTGAAACCCCGCCTGAGGCTTTCTTT.

The chain has TRBV7-2 and TRBJ2-7, with D uncertain. V lost 1 base, J lost 2 bases, and 9 bases lay in between. The germline V gene has CDR1 SGHTA and CDR2 FQGNSA. The CDR3 is 14 amino acids. This CDR3 reads CASSLEIGTYEQYF. CDR3 sequence (DNA): TGTGCCAGCAGCTTAGAGATCGGAACCTACGAGCAGTACTTC.

The chain is built from TRBV18 and TRBJ1-1; weak D call: TRBD1 (6 bases). The V gene's germline CDR1 is KGHSH and CDR2 LQKENI. This CDR3 region has 15 residues. Trimming pared 6 bases from V and 3 bases from J, leaving 17 bases between. CDR3 in amino acids: CASSHGAGADTEAFF. CDR3 sequence (DNA): TGTGCCAGCTCCCACGGGGCGGGGGCGGACACTGAAGCTTTCTTT. The full variable domain, completed using reference TRBV18 and TRBJ1-1, is NAGVMQNPRHLVRRRGQEARLRCSPMKGHSHVYWYRQLPEEGLKFMVYLQKENIIDESGMPKERFSAEFPKEGPSILRIQQVVRGDSAAYFCASSHGAGADTEAFFGQGTRLTVV.

The V gene is TRBV2, the J gene TRBJ1-2; D perhaps matches TRBD1 (5 bases). This CDR3 spans 13 amino acids. Per the germline V gene, CDR1 is SNHLY and CDR2 is FYNNEI. Trimming left V 6 bases short and J 1 base short, with 9 bases between. In DNA form, the CDR3 reads TGTGCCAGCAGCGACAGCCTTAACTATGGCTACACCTTC. Translating gives CASSDSLNYGYTF.

The chain recombines TRBV7-2 with TRBJ2-2, with 9 positions matching TRBD1. Germline loops: CDR1 SGHTA, CDR2 FQGNSA. The junction had 10 bases not matched to a gene; V was cut back by 5 bases and J by 6 bases. The CDR3 consists of 16 residues. In DNA form, the CDR3 reads TGTGCCAGCAGCCAAGGGGGACAGGGCGTGGCCGGGGAGCTGTTTTTT. It is translated as CASSQGGQGVAGELFF.

The V call is TRBV14, the J call TRBJ1-2; possible D gene TRBD1, 5 bases. Per germline, CDR1 SGHDN and CDR2 FVKESK. V was pared by 2 bases and J by 6 bases, with 16 bases between. The CDR3 runs to 15 residues. The CDR3 is CASSQKGTGWDGYTF. CDR3 sequence (DNA): TGTGCCAGCAGCCAAAAAGGGACCGGTTGGGATGGCTACACCTTC.

As to this clone: This likely comes from a read error, as the CDR3 has no conserved phenylalanine or tryptophan at its end. No DNA is shown, since the ends of the CDR3 on it are uncertain; the CDR3 is the one TCRdb lists. The gene calls are TRBV7-9 and TRBJ1-1. Both ends counted, the CDR3 spans 9 residues. Germline V gives CDR1 SEHNR, CDR2 FQNEAQ (reference sequence). CDR3 in amino acids: CASSLTLAG.

J is TRBJ2-5 and V is TRBV5-1, with 13 positions matching TRBD2. The CDR3 is made up of 17 amino acids. Per the germline V gene, CDR1 is SGHRS and CDR2 is YFSETQ. V was clipped by 3 bases and J by 2 bases; unmatched bases: 7. The CDR3 DNA is TGCGCCAGCAGCTCAGGACTAGCGGGAGTAGGACAAGAGACCCAGTACTTC. Its protein product is CASSSGLAGVGQETQYF.

J is TRBJ2-7 and V is TRBV5-3; perhaps TRBD2 as D (6 bases). TRBV5-3 is an ORF; its function is uncertain. The CDR3 runs to 17 residues. Between the trimmed V and J ends, which lost 1 base and 2 bases, there was a span of 19 bases. CDR3 sequence (DNA): TGTGCCAGAAGCTTGTCTCGAACGGGGGATGAGGCCTACGAGCAGTACTTC. Protein product: CARSLSRTGDEAYEQYF.

The J gene is TRBJ2-1, the V gene TRBV29-1; 9 bases align to TRBD1. Looked up from germline, CDR1 is SQVTM and CDR2 is ANQGSEA. The CDR3 totals 14 residues. V trimming: 7 bases; J trimming: 3 bases; junction bases outside the gene matches: 7. In DNA, the CDR3 is TGCAGCGCCACGGACAGGGGTCACTACAATGAGCAGTTCTTC. Encoded protein: CSATDRGHYNEQFF.

This clone has only one observation. CDR3 nucleotides: TGTGCCAGCAGCCCCCTAGGCGGGACCCTTACCTACGAGCAGTACTTC. This sequence encodes CASSPLGGTLTYEQYF. This sequence joins TRBV7-2 and TRBJ2-7, with TRBD2 as a possible D gene (6 bases). This CDR3 spans 16 amino acids. The germline V gene encodes CDR1 SGHTA and CDR2 FQGNSA. V lost 5 bases and J 2 bases, leaving 19 bases between the germline ends.

The V gene is TRBV11-3, the J gene TRBJ2-2; 7 bases are shared with TRBD2. CDR1 is SGHNT and CDR2 is YENEEA in the germline V gene. J lost 5 bases, V lost 2 bases, and 14 bases had no gene match. This CDR3 has 18 amino acids. The CDR3 DNA reads as TGTGCCAGCAGCTTAAGAACTTGGAGGGAGGGGAAAACCGGGGAGCTGTTTTTT. This encodes CASSLRTWREGKTGELFF.

This clone was counted at least ten times. V usage is TRBV4-2 and J usage is TRBJ1-2; 8 bases are a match to TRBD1. The CDR3 has 15 residues. Germline assignment: CDR1 LGHNA and CDR2 YNFKEQ. The trim removed 4 bases at V and 7 bases at J, leaving 11 bases unmatched. The CDR3, as DNA: TGTGCCAGCAGCCCCGACAGGGGAGACCAGGGTGGCTACACCTTC. Translation: CASSPDRGDQGGYTF.

This clone was observed a handful of times. The chain carries TRBV9 and TRBJ2-1, with no clear D. Per germline, CDR1 SGDLS and CDR2 YYNGEE. V shed 3 bases and J shed 2 bases, with 21 bases lying between them. CDR3 length: 18 amino acids. CDR3 sequence: CASSGSEDRIYTYNEQFF. CDR3 DNA: TGTGCCAGCAGCGGATCTGAGGATCGAATTTATACCTACAATGAGCAGTTCTTC.

The chain combines TRBV10-3 with TRBJ2-7, with D possibly matching TRBD2 (5 bases). V lost 0 bases and J lost 7, with 16 bases in between. Germline CDR1 and CDR2: ENHRY and SYGVKD. This CDR3 region has 15 residues. CDR3 sequence reads: CAISESTLKGGEQYF. The CDR3 DNA follows: TGTGCCATCAGTGAGTCGACTCTTAAGGGCGGGGAGCAGTACTTC.